The 29 T cell receptor beta chains below come from one sample, sequenced in a study of blood T cell repertoires in COVID-19. The data were produced by immunoSEQ multiplex PCR, yet TCRdb's version contains in-frame clones alone and is incomplete. In the table there are about 220,000 clones, approximately 84% of which are singletons. The specimen was PBMCs or T cells enriched from blood (not recorded which). These receptors were obtained from a man aged 35 to 55 who had recovered from COVID-19.

The chain recombines TRBV2 with TRBJ1-2, with 8 nucleotides matching TRBD1. CDR3 size: 15 residues. Germline CDR1 and CDR2: SNHLY and FYNNEI. Trimming cost V 6 bases and J 5 bases; bases outside gene matches: 11. The DNA of the CDR3 is TGTGCCAGCAGGGAGGGACAGGTCGAGTTGTATGGCTACACCTTC. It encodes CASREGQVELYGYTF. Complete variable domain (other parts from reference TRBV2 and TRBJ1-2): EPEVTQTPSHQVTQMGQEVILRCVPISNHLYFYWYRQILGQKVEFLVSFYNNEISEKSEIFDDQFSVERPDGSNFTLKIRSTKLEDSAMYFCASREGQVELYGYTFGSGTRLTVV.

The chain links TRBV9 to TRBJ1-1, with D perhaps TRBD1 (6 bases). V was clipped by 3 bases and J by 0 bases, with 21 bases between them. Germline lookup yields CDR1 SGDLS and CDR2 YYNGEE. This CDR3 has 18 residues. This CDR3 reads CASSGEGQGLSMNTEAFF. The CDR3 DNA follows: TGTGCCAGCAGCGGCGAGGGGCAGGGGCTGAGCATGAACACTGAAGCTTTCTTT.

The gene calls are TRBV28 and TRBJ1-1; 8 bases map to TRBD1. Trimming removed 7 bases from V and 0 bases from J; junction bases left unmatched: 13. In germline, CDR1 is MDHEN, CDR2 SYDVKM. The CDR3 is 17 residues long. The CDR3 protein is CASNTGQGRAMNTEAFF. The CDR3 DNA follows: TGTGCCAGCAACACCGGACAGGGAAGAGCCATGAACACTGAAGCTTTCTTT.

The chain carries TRBV27 and TRBJ2-7, with 9 nucleotides matching TRBD2. CDR3 length equals 15 residues. The germline V gene encodes CDR1 MNHEY and CDR2 SMNVEV (reference sequence). V was pared by 0 bases and J by 7 bases, with 7 bases of the junction left unmatched. The CDR3 reads CASSLSGGRAGEQYF. The CDR3 DNA reads TGTGCCAGCAGTTTATCCGGCGGGAGGGCAGGGGAGCAGTACTTC.

V is TRBV5-4 and J is TRBJ2-5, with D possibly matching TRBD1 (5 bases). Trimming removed 4 bases from V and 3 bases from J, with 10 bases in between. This CDR3 comprises 13 residues. Germline V gene lookup returns CDR1 SGHNT and CDR2 YYREEE (reference sequence). The CDR3 sequence: CASSQAQEETQYF. CDR3 DNA sequence: TGTGCCAGCAGCCAAGCACAGGAAGAGACCCAGTACTTC.

This chain links TRBV7-9 with TRBJ2-1; TRBD2 agrees at 8 bases. CDR1 SEHNR and CDR2 FQNEAQ come from the germline V gene (reference sequence). After removal of 5 bases from V and 16 bases from J, the junction contained 13 bases not matched to a gene. The CDR3 is made up of 13 amino acids. CDR3 bases: TGTGCCAGCAGCCTCGGACTAGCCAGACCCCGTTTCTTC. This sequence encodes CASSLGLARPRFF. Full variable domain (missing parts from reference TRBV7-9 and TRBJ2-1): DTGVSQNPRHKITKRGQNVTFRCDPISEHNRLYWYRQTLGQGPEFLTYFQNEAQLEKSRLLSDRFSAERPKGSFSTLEIQRTEQGDSAMYLCASSLGLARPRFFGPGTRLTVL.

This chain joins TRBV21-1 and TRBJ1-5. TRBV21-1 is listed as a pseudogene. This CDR3 has 15 residues. The CDR3 protein is CASSHKEPASQPQHF. DNA for the CDR3: TGTGCCAGCAGCCATAAGGAGCCTGCGAGTCAGCCCCAGCATTTT.

The chain has TRBV19 and TRBJ1-2; perhaps TRBD1 as D (6 bases). Germline-derived CDR1 and CDR2 are LNHDA and SQIVND (reference sequence). The CDR3 loop spans 12 amino acids. The V gene lost 7 bases and the J gene lost 4 bases, with 10 bases spanning the gap. The DNA of the CDR3 is TGTGCCAGTACGGGGGGCGGCTATGGCTACACCTTC. Protein product: CASTGGGYGYTF.

A single count supports this clone. V and J are TRBV24-1 and TRBJ1-2, with D maybe TRBD1 (6 bases). The CDR3 is made up of 12 amino acids. Germline lookup yields CDR1 KGHDR and CDR2 SFDVKD. V lost 6 bases and J 3 bases, leaving 7 bases between the germline ends. Written as DNA, the CDR3 is TGTGCCACCAGTCAGGGGTACTATGGCTACACCTTC. Its translation is CATSQGYYGYTF.

This chain uses TRBV11-2 with TRBJ2-5; maybe TRBD2 (5 bases). The CDR3 totals 15 residues. The germline V gene encodes CDR1 SGHAT and CDR2 FQNNGV. Trimming left V 2 bases short and J 4 bases short, with 14 bases between. The CDR3 spells CASSLRPDYVETQYF. As DNA, the CDR3 is TGTGCCAGCAGCTTAAGGCCCGACTACGTAGAGACCCAGTACTTC.

In DNA form, the CDR3 reads TGTGCCAGCAGCTCAGACAGGGGGGCTAATGAAAAACTGTTTTTT. Protein sequence: CASSSDRGANEKLFF. This rearrangement joins TRBV7-8 to TRBJ1-4; 9 positions agree with TRBD1. Germline CDR1 and CDR2: SGHVS and FQNEAQ. This CDR3 is built from 15 residues. The trim removed 4 bases at V and 3 bases at J, leaving 3 bases unmatched.

The V and J genes are TRBV13 and TRBJ1-1; weak D call: TRBD1 (6 bases). Trimming took 4 bases from V and 1 from J, leaving 13 bases between them. The CDR3 is 15 amino acids. From germline, CDR1 is PRHDT and CDR2 FYEKMQ (reference sequence). CDR3 in DNA: TGTGCCAGCAGCTACCCCGGGGGGGCGAACACTGAAGCTTTCTTT. Residues: CASSYPGGANTEAFF. The variable domain in full, completed from reference TRBV13 and TRBJ1-1, reads AAGVIQSPRHLIKEKRETATLKCYPIPRHDTVYWYQQGPGQDPQFLISFYEKMQSDKGSIPDRFSAQQFSDYHSELNMSSLELGDSALYFCASSYPGGANTEAFFGQGTRLTVV.

This chain connects TRBV2 to TRBJ1-3, with TRBD1 matching 8 bases. The germline V gene has CDR1 SNHLY and CDR2 FYNNEI. This CDR3 is 15 amino acids long. The junction had 5 bases not matched to a gene; V was cut back by 5 bases and J by 2 bases. The CDR3 DNA sequence: TGTGCCAGCAGTTATACAGGGGGACCTGGAAACACCATATATTTT. Translating gives CASSYTGGPGNTIYF.

The rearrangement uses TRBV7-8 and TRBJ1-5, with a possible D match to TRBD1 (6 bases). Germline V gene data show CDR1 as SGHVS and CDR2 as FQNEAQ. The CDR3 contains 14 residues. Deletions cut 5 bases from V and 7 bases from J, with 15 bases between. In DNA, the CDR3 is TGTGCCAGCAGCCGGGCGTCAGGGGCACAGCCCCAGCATTTT. It specifies CASSRASGAQPQHF.

This rearrangement joins TRBV7-3 to TRBJ1-1, with TRBD1 matching over 7 bases. This CDR3 spans 14 amino acids. J lost 4 bases, V lost 3 bases, and 5 bases had no gene match. Germline V lookup: CDR1 SGHTA, CDR2 FQGTGA. CDR3 DNA: TGTGCCAGCAGCTTTAACGAGGGGGCCACTGAAGCTTTCTTT. This sequence encodes CASSFNEGATEAFF.

This chain links TRBV3-1 (or the pseudogene TRBV3-2) with TRBJ1-6, with 8 bases lining up with TRBD1. Trimming at V came to 4 bases and at J to 8 bases, leaving 10 bases not matched to a gene. CDR1 and CDR2 from the germline V gene are LGHDT and YNNKEL (reference sequence). This CDR3 contains 16 residues. The CDR3 spells CASSRAPGTGDSPLHF. The CDR3 DNA reads as TGTGCCAGCAGCCGAGCTCCGGGGACAGGAGATTCACCCCTCCACTTT.

The gene calls are TRBV6-2 or TRBV6-3 and TRBJ2-2, with TRBD2 identical over 9 bases. There are 15 residues in the CDR3. Germline loops: CDR1 MNHEY, CDR2 SVGEGT. V lost 3 bases and J lost 4; bases outside the gene matches: 3. The CDR3 region is CASSYVAGVTGELFF. The CDR3, as DNA: TGTGCCAGCAGTTATGTAGCGGGAGTCACCGGGGAGCTGTTTTTT.

This clone was detected a few times. V and J are TRBV2 and TRBJ1-5; 8 bases match TRBD1. The CDR3 totals 17 residues. The trim removed 6 bases at V and 0 bases at J, leaving 10 bases unmatched. Looked up from germline, CDR1 is SNHLY and CDR2 is FYNNEI. The CDR3 region is CASRRDRGIYSNQPQHF. CDR3 nucleotide sequence: TGTGCCAGCAGGCGAGACAGGGGCATTTATAGCAATCAGCCCCAGCATTTT.

V gene TRBV10-3 combines with J gene TRBJ1-5; D unresolved. Deletions cut 0 bases from V and 5 bases from J, with 8 bases between. The CDR3 totals 14 residues. Germline-derived CDR1 and CDR2 are ENHRY and SYGVKD. As DNA, the CDR3 is TGTGCCATCAGTGAGTCGGGCGGGGATCAGCCCCAGCATTTT. The encoded protein is CAISESGGDQPQHF.

V usage is TRBV7-7 and J usage is TRBJ2-5; 8 bases match TRBD2. The germline CDR1 and CDR2 sequences are SSHAT and FNYEAQ (reference sequence). The CDR3 runs to 13 residues. Germline trimming cut 5 bases from V and 4 bases from J; bases unmatched to any gene: 3. CDR3 loop: CASSRSGTETQYF. The CDR3 DNA reads as TGTGCCAGCAGCCGTAGCGGGACAGAGACCCAGTACTTC.

This clone is a singleton in its sample. This chain joins TRBV23-1 and TRBJ1-1, with D possibly TRBD1 on 5 matching bases. TRBV23-1 carries the ORF label, with uncertain function. V dropped 6 bases and J dropped 8 bases, with 10 bases sitting between them. The CDR3 has 11 amino acids. The DNA for the CDR3 is TGCGCCAGCAGACCAAGGGGCGAAGCTTTCTTT. It is translated as CASRPRGEAFF.

The chain uses TRBV18 and TRBJ1-1, with 8 nucleotides matching TRBD1. V was clipped by 4 bases and J by 7 bases; unmatched bases: 11. This CDR3 has 15 amino acids. Germline V gives CDR1 KGHSH, CDR2 LQKENI. The CDR3 reads CASSQVGQGAYEAFF. The CDR3 coding sequence is TGTGCCAGCTCACAGGTCGGGCAGGGGGCTTATGAAGCTTTCTTT.

This rearrangement joins TRBV11-2 to TRBJ2-7, with a possible D match to TRBD2 (6 bases). V was trimmed by 10 bases and J by 6 bases, leaving 31 bases between them. The CDR3 is 17 residues long. Germline-derived CDR1 and CDR2 are SGHAT and FQNNGV. The CDR3 DNA follows: TGTGCCACCCTTCTGAGGCGGGGAAATTCTAGCCCTTTCGAGCAGTACTTC. Translating it yields CATLLRRGNSSPFEQYF.

The chain recombines TRBV7-3 with TRBJ2-1; D might be TRBD2 (6 bases). V dropped 4 bases and J dropped 9 bases, with 13 bases sitting between them. This CDR3 spans 13 amino acids. Germline CDR1 reads SGHTA; CDR2 reads FQGTGA. The CDR3 sequence is CASSSTGGTEQFF. CDR3 DNA sequence: TGTGCCAGCAGCTCGACCGGGGGAACTGAGCAGTTCTTC.

The sample holds one count of this clone. The chain joins TRBV6-6 to TRBJ1-2; no clear D gene. Per the germline V gene, CDR1 is MNHNY and CDR2 is SVGAGI (reference sequence). The CDR3 is made up of 12 amino acids. Trimming left V 1 base short and J 7 bases short, with 7 bases between. Here the CDR3 reads CASSYLTTGYTF. In nucleotides, the CDR3 is TGTGCCAGCAGTTACTTGACTACTGGCTACACCTTC.

The chain carries TRBV3-1 (or the pseudogene TRBV3-2) and TRBJ2-7; D gene ambiguous. Per germline, CDR1 LGHDT and CDR2 YNNKEL (reference sequence). This CDR3 comprises 14 residues. Deletions cut 2 bases from V and 4 bases from J, with 12 bases between. CDR3 sequence (DNA): TGTGCCAGCAGCCAACTCGGGTCGGGTTACGAGCAGTACTTC. Protein: CASSQLGSGYEQYF.

The V gene is TRBV13, the J gene TRBJ2-6; unclear D gene. This CDR3 is 15 amino acids long. Trimming removed 5 bases at V and 1 base at J, with 9 bases between. In germline, CDR1 is PRHDT, CDR2 FYEKMQ (reference sequence). The chain's CDR3 is CASSDSRSGANVLTF. The CDR3 DNA is TGTGCCAGCAGCGATTCCAGATCTGGGGCCAACGTCCTGACTTTC.

This rearrangement joins TRBV9 to TRBJ2-3; TRBD2 matches at 7 bases. Germline CDR1 reads SGDLS; CDR2 reads YYNGEE. CDR3 length: 16 amino acids. Losses at the gene ends were 2 bases for V and 4 bases for J; bases not matched to a gene: 10. The CDR3 here is CASSVPPTGGADTQYF. The DNA for the CDR3 is TGTGCCAGCAGCGTCCCCCCCACGGGAGGCGCAGATACGCAGTATTTT.

This clone showed up just a few times. The V call is TRBV15, the J call TRBJ2-7; D may be TRBD2 (7 bases). This CDR3 comprises 13 residues. Germline V gene sequence: CDR1 LNHNV, CDR2 YYDKDF (reference sequence). The ends were cut back, 8 bases at V and 3 bases at J, with 14 bases in the middle. CDR3 in amino acids: CATDRGAGYEQYF. The CDR3 DNA is TGTGCCACCGACCGGGGGGCCGGCTACGAGCAGTACTTC.